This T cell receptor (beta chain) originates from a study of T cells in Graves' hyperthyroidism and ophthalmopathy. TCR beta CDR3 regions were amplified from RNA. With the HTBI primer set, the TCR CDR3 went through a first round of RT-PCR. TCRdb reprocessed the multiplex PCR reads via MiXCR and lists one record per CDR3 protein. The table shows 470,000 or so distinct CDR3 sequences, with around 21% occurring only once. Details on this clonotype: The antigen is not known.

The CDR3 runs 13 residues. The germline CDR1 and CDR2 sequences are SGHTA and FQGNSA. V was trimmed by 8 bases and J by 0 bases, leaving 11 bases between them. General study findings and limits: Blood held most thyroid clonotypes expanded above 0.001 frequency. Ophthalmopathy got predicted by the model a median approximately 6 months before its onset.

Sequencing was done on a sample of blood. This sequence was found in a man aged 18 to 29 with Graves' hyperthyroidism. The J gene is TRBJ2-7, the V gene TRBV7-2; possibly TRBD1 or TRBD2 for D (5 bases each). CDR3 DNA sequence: TGTGCCAGCCGGGACGGCTACTCCTACGAGCAGTACTTC. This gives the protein CASRDGYSYEQYF.